These T cell receptor beta chains were read from a single sample in a study of T cell clonotyping in hematopoietic cell transplantation. The repertoire was sequenced with immunoSEQ multiplex PCR; TCRdb's copy has only in-frame clones and lacks some. Of about 16,000 clones in the sample, roughly 90% were seen once. Source material: peripheral blood mononuclear cells. The origin of the receptors is a man aged 45-60 years in good health. Some clones in this sample may be carry-over from other donors' samples. The CDR3 runs from the conserved cysteine through the conserved F or W. D genes are given only for firm matches. Clone size, where shown, is once, few, many, or a class for clones that have expanded.

TGTGCCAGCAGCCAAGGATTTCATGGCTACACCTTC	CASSQGFHGYTF	TRBJ1-2	once	NA	TRBV14
TGTGCCAGCAGCTTCTCAAGAAACTATGGCTACACCTTC	CASSFSRNYGYTF	TRBJ1-2	NA	NA	TRBV11-1
TGTGCCAGCAGCTTGGCGGCAGGTTATAATGAAAAACTGTTTTTT	CASSLAAGYNEKLFF	TRBJ1-4	NA	NA	TRBV5-4
TGTGCCAGCAGTGAAAGACTAGCGCTGACGAACACCGGGGAGCTGTTTTTT	CASSERLALTNTGELFF	TRBJ2-2	NA	TRBD2	TRBV2
TGTGCCAGCAGTTACTGGGCAATTGGGTCGAACACTGAAGCTTTCTTT	CASSYWAIGSNTEAFF	TRBJ1-1	NA	NA	TRBV6-5
TGTGCCAGCAGTTTAAGGGGGGCCGGCAATCAGCCCCAGCATTTT	CASSLRGAGNQPQHF	TRBJ1-5	NA	NA	TRBV28
TGTGCCAGCAGCGTAAGCGGGCGGCCCACTGAAGCTTTCTTT	CASSVSGRPTEAFF	TRBJ1-1	once	NA	TRBV9
TGTGCCAGCAGCCAAGAAGGGTGGGGGATGAACACTGAAGCTTTCTTT	CASSQEGWGMNTEAFF	TRBJ1-1	NA	NA	TRBV14
TGTGCCAGCTCACCTGGACTAGTCCAAGAGACCCAGTACTTC	CASSPGLVQETQYF	TRBJ2-5	NA	TRBD2	TRBV2
TGTGCCAGCAGTTCCCAGGGTAGTCAGCCCCAGCATTTT	CASSSQGSQPQHF	TRBJ1-5	NA	NA	TRBV28
TGTGCCAGCAGCGTGTCCAAGTCTGGGGCCAACGTCCTGACTTTC	CASSVSKSGANVLTF	TRBJ2-6	NA	NA	TRBV9
TGTGCCAGCAGTGACGTCCAGGGGATCTCCTACGAGCAGTACTTC	CASSDVQGISYEQYF	TRBJ2-7	NA	NA	TRBV6-4
TGCGCCAGCAGCCAAGATGGACTAGCGGGGGTGGGCAATGAGCAGTTCTTC	CASSQDGLAGVGNEQFF	TRBJ2-1	NA	TRBD2	TRBV4-3
TGTGCCACCAGCAGAGCCAGACAGAACTATGGCTACACCTTC	CATSRARQNYGYTF	TRBJ1-2	once	NA	TRBV15
TGCGCCAGCAGCGTCGCAGGCCCACCTTCCTACGAGCAGTACTTC	CASSVAGPPSYEQYF	TRBJ2-7	NA	NA	TRBV5-1
TGTGCCAGCAGCTTGTTCCTGAGCTCCTATAATTCACCCCTCCACTTT	CASSLFLSSYNSPLHF	TRBJ1-6	NA	NA	TRBV5-4
TGTGCCAGCAGTTACTCTCCAGGCACAGATACGCAGTATTTT	CASSYSPGTDTQYF	TRBJ2-3	NA	NA	TRBV6-6
TGTGCCATCAGTGAGTCGGTGTACGAGCAGTACTTC	CAISESVYEQYF	TRBJ2-7	once	NA	TRBV10-3